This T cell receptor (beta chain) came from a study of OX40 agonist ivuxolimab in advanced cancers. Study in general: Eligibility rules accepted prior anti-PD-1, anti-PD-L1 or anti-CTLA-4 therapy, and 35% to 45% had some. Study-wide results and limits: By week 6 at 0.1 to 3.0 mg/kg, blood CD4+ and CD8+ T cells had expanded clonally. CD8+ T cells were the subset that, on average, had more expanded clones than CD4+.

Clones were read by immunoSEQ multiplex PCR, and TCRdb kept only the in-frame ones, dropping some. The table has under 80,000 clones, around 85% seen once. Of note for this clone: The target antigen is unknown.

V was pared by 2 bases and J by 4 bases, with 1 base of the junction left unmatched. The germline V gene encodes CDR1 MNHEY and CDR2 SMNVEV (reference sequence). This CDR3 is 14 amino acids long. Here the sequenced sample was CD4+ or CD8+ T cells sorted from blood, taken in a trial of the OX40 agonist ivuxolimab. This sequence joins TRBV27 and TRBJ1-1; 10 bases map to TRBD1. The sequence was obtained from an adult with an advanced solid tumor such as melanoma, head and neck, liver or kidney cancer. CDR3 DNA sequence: TGTGCCAGCAGTTTAGACAGGGGGCTCACTGAAGCTTTCTTT. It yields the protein CASSLDRGLTEAFF.